This TCR beta chain emerged from a study of long-term antiretroviral therapy in people with HIV. The assay, immunoSEQ v3.0, was run at survey level. Here immunoSEQ multiplex PCR was the method, and the copy in TCRdb shows in-frame clones only, minus some. The sample shows around 12,000 clones, about 87% of them seen only once. V gave up 0 bases and J gave up 0 bases, with 20 bases separating them. The CDR3 runs 18 residues. Germline CDR1 is GTSNPN and CDR2 is SVGIG (reference sequence). Amounts of roughly 0.85-10 million cryopreserved PBMC were held in the samples before DNA extraction. Specimen: unsorted PBMCs, collected 2.1 years after starting antiretroviral therapy. This receptor was taken from a woman aged 40-49 years with HIV. J is TRBJ1-2 and V is TRBV30; D possibly corresponds to TRBD1 (5 bases). The CDR3 region is CAWSVGLGDYLSNYGYTF. The DNA for the CDR3 is TGTGCCTGGAGTGTAGGGCTGGGGGATTACCTGTCTAACTATGGCTACACCTTC.